The clone carrying this TCR beta chain has only a few counts. The sample comes from a study of blood T cell repertoires in COVID-19. As for the study in general: The study drew acute and convalescent COVID-19 samples from the United States, Italy and Spain.

CDR1 is MNHNS and CDR2 is SASEGT in the germline V gene. This CDR3 has 14 residues. V dropped 3 bases and J dropped 3; count of bases not matched to a gene: 2. Original analysis: Reference gene primer amplification gave nucleated cell count estimates. TCRdb's copy holds only in-frame clones and misses some; the assay was immunoSEQ multiplex PCR. The V and J calls and clone size are taken from that table; D and trimming were inferred from the DNA. This sample has about 190,000 clones, with approximately 78% found just once. The sequencing sample was made of peripheral blood. This clonotype was sampled from an elderly woman with active or convalescent COVID-19. The genes are TRBV6-1 and TRBJ1-1; TRBD1 matches at 9 bases. The CDR3 region has the DNA TGTGCCAGCAGTGAGACAGGGGGTCACACTGAAGCTTTCTTT. This translates into CASSETGGHTEAFF.